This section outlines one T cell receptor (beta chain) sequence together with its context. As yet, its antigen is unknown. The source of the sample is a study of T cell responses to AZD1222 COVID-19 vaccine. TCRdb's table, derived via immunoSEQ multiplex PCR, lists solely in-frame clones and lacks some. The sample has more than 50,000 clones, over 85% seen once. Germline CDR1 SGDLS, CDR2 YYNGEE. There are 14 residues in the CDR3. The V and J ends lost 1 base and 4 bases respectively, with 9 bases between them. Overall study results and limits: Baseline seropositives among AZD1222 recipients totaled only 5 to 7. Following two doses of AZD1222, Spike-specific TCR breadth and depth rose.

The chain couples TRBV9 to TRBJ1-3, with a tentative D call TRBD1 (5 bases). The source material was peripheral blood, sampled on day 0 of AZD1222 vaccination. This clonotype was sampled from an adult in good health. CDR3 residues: CASSVQGTGNTIYF. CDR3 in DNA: TGTGCCAGCAGCGTACAGGGTACAGGAAACACCATATATTTT.